These 3 T cell receptor beta chains came from one sample sequenced in a study of T-cell reconstitution after alpha-beta-depleted transplantation in children. Researchers prepared the TCRbeta library using unique molecular identifiers, the study reports. TCRdb re-called the PCR reads with MiXCR, one entry per CDR3 protein. The repertoire holds approximately 500,000 distinct CDR3 sequences, about a quarter seen once, with approximately 39% in the top ten. Source: PBMCs, taken before TCRalphabeta/CD19-depleted stem cell transplant. Every receptor here comes from a boy less than two years old with Wiskott-Aldrich syndrome, due to receive a stem cell transplant.

The chain has TRBV25-1 and TRBJ2-5; 8 bases line up with TRBD1. There are 17 residues in the CDR3. Germline values: CDR1 MGHDK, CDR2 SYGVNS. The V gene end was trimmed by 1 base and the J gene end by 4 bases; junction bases not matched to a gene: 11. Here the CDR3 reads CASSEFRTGGMIETQYF. The CDR3 DNA follows: TGTGCCAGCAGTGAATTCAGAACAGGGGGAATGATAGAGACCCAGTACTTC.

The chain links TRBV6-1 to TRBJ2-2, with 12 bases fitting TRBD2. Germline V gene sequence: CDR1 MNHNS, CDR2 SASEGT. J lost 5 bases, V lost 4 bases, and 5 bases had no gene match. The CDR3 loop spans 16 amino acids. The CDR3: CASSGTSGIVTGELFF. The DNA of the CDR3 is TGTGCCAGCAGTGGGACTAGCGGGATTGTGACCGGGGAGCTGTTTTTT.

This chain links TRBV6-5 with TRBJ2-3; TRBD2 might be the D (7 bases). Germline CDR1 is MNHEY and CDR2 is SVGAGI. The CDR3 is 14 residues long. Deletions cut 2 bases from V and 4 bases from J, with 10 bases between. CDR3 sequence (DNA): TGTGCCAGCAGTTACGGGGGGGGCCCAGATACGCAGTATTTT. Its translation is CASSYGGGPDTQYF.